This TCR beta chain emerged from a study of cytomegalovirus exposure and HLA in healthy donors. Study at large: A later analysis reported the 100 to 150 validation repertoires used the same platform as the 666 first-cohort repertoires. Study findings and constraints: Confirmation in vitro established that three CMV-associated chains were specific for CMV antigens. One later analysis, an examination of the 120 validation repertoires, found that first-cohort TCR clusters tended to co-occur in them.

As regards this clone: Its specificity is not known.

Germline V gene lookup returns CDR1 SQVTM and CDR2 ANQGSEA. V was cut by 4 bases and J by 7 bases, with 8 bases left in between. The CDR3 spans 11 residues. Assay used: immunoSEQ multiplex PCR; TCRdb lists only in-frame clones, some missing. The sample yields some 170,000 clones, under 90% seen once. The chain joins TRBV29-1 to TRBJ2-1; D unclear. The TCR originated in a man aged 18 to 29 in good health and CMV-seropositive. Sequenced material: PBMCs. In nucleotides, the CDR3 is TGCAGCGTTGCGGAGTGGAATGAGCAGTTCTTC. Amino acid sequence: CSVAEWNEQFF.